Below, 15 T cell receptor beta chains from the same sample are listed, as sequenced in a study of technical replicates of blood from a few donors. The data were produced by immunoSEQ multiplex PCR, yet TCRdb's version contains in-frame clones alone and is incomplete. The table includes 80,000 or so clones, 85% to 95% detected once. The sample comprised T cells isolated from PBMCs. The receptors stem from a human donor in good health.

The DNA for the CDR3 is TGTGCCAGCAGCTTAATTCCAGGGGCGTCGGAATCCGGGGAGCTGTTTTTT. Residues: CASSLIPGASESGELFF. This chain connects TRBV7-3 to TRBJ2-2; weak D call: TRBD1 (6 bases). The CDR3 is 17 amino acids. V lost 1 base to trimming and J lost 6 bases, with 18 bases between them. Germline CDR1 is SGHTA and CDR2 is FQGTGA. Filled out from reference TRBV7-3 and TRBJ2-2, the complete variable domain reads GAGVSQTPSNKVTEKGKYVELRCDPISGHTALYWYRQSLGQGPEFLIYFQGTGAADDSGLPNDRFFAVRPEGSVSTLKIQRTERGDSAVYLCASSLIPGASESGELFFGEGSRLTVL.

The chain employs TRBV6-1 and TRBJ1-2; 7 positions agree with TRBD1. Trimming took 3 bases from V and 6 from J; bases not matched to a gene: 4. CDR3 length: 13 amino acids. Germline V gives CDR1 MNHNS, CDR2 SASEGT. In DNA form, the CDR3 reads TGTGCCAGCAGTGACGGCAGGGGGGATGGCTACACCTTC. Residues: CASSDGRGDGYTF.

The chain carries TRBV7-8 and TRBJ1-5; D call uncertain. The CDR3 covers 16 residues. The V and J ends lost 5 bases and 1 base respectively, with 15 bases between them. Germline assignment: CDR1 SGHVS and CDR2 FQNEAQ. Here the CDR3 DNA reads TGTGCCAGCAGCCTACTGACGCGGGCCAGCAATCAGCCCCAGCATTTT. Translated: CASSLLTRASNQPQHF.

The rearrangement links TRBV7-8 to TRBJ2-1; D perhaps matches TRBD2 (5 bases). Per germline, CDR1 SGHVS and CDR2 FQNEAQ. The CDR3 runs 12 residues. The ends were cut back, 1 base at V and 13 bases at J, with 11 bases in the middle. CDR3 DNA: TGTGCCAGCAGCTTAGAACTAGTGATTCAGTTCTTC. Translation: CASSLELVIQFF.

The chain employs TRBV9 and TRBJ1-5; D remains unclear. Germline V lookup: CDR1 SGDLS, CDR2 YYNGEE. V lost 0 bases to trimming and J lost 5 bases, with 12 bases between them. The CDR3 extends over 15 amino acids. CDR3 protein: CASSVGGRIDQPQHF. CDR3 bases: TGTGCCAGCAGCGTAGGCGGGAGGATTGATCAGCCCCAGCATTTT.

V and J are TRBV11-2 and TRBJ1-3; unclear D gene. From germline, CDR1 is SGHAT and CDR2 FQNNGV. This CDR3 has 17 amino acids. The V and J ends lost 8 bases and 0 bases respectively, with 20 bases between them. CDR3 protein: CASPKGAATSSGNTIYF. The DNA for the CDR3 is TGTGCCAGCCCCAAGGGAGCGGCCACCTCCTCTGGAAACACCATATATTTT.

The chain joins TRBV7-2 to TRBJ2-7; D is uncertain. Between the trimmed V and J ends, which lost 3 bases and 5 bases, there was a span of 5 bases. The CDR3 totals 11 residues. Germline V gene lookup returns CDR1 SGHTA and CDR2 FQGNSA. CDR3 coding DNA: TGTGCCAGCAGCTTTACTCACGAGCAGTACTTC. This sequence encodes CASSFTHEQYF.

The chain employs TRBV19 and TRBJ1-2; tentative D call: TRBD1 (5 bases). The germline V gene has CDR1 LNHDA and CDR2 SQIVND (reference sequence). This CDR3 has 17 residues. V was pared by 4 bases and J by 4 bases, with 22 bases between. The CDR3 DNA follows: TGTGCCAGTAGTACACGCTACACAGGCGTCGAAGGCTATGGCTACACCTTC. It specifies CASSTRYTGVEGYGYTF.

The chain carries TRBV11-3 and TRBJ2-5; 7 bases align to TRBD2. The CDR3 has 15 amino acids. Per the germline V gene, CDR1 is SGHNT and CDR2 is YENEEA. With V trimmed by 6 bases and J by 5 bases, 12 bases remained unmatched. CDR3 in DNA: TGTGCCAGCAGTCGGGGAGGGCAGGCGAGGGAGACCCAGTACTTC. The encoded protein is CASSRGGQARETQYF.

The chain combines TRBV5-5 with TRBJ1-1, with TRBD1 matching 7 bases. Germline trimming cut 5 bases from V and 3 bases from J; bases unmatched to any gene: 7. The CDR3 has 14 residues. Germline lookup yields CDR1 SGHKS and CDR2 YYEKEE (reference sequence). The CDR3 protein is CASRKTGDHTEAFF. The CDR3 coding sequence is TGTGCCAGCAGAAAAACAGGGGACCACACTGAAGCTTTCTTT.

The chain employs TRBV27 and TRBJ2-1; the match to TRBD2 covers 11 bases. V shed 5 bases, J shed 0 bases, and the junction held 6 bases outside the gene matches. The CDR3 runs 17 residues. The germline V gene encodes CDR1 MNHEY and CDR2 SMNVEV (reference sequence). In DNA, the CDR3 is TGTGCCAGCAGTCACCCTACTAGCGGGAGCTCCTACAATGAGCAGTTCTTC. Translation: CASSHPTSGSSYNEQFF.

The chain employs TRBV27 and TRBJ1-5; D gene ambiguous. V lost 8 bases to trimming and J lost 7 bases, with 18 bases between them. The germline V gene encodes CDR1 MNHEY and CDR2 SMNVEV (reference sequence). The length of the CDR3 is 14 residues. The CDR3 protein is CASRRDGGRQPQHF. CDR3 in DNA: TGTGCCAGCCGCCGAGATGGAGGACGACAGCCCCAGCATTTT.

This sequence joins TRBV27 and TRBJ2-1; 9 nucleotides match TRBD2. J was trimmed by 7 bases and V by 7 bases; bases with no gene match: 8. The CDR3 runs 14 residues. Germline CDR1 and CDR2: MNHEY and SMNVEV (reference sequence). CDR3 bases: TGTGCCAGCACTCGCGGGAGGGCCTGGAATGAGCAGTTCTTC. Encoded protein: CASTRGRAWNEQFF.

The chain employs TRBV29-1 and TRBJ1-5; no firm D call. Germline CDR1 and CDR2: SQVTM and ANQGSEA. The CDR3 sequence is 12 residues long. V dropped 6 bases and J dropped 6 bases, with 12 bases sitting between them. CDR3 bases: TGCAGCGTATCAGGTTCCGGTCAGCCCCAGCATTTT. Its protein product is CSVSGSGQPQHF.

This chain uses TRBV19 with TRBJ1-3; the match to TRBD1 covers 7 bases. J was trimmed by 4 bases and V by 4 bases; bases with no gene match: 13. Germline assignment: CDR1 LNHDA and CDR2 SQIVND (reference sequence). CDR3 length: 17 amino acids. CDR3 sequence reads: CASSRIRDSKPGNTIYF. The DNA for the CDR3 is TGTGCCAGTAGTAGAATCCGGGACAGCAAACCCGGAAACACCATATATTTT.